The source of this T cell receptor (beta chain) is a study of OX40 agonist ivuxolimab in advanced cancers. J gave up 5 bases and V 2 bases, and 1 base lay outside the gene matches. The CDR3 totals 13 residues. The germline V gene encodes CDR1 MNHNY and CDR2 SVGAGI (reference sequence). The protocol was immunoSEQ multiplex PCR, while the TCRdb copy is restricted to in-frame clones and leaves out a portion. In the table there are about 93,000 clones, 90% to 95% of which are singletons. This sample comprised CD4+ or CD8+ T cells sorted from blood, obtained in a trial of the OX40 agonist ivuxolimab. This TCR was sampled from an adult with an advanced solid tumor such as melanoma, head and neck, liver or kidney cancer. V is TRBV6-6 and J is TRBJ2-7; 9 nucleotides agree with TRBD1. The CDR3 DNA reads TGTGCCAGCAGTTACCGGACAGGGGACGAGCAGTACTTC. As protein: CASSYRTGDEQYF.